The entry below describes one TCR beta chain. The sample is drawn from a study of cytomegalovirus exposure and HLA in healthy donors. It was with 60 Vbeta and 13 Jbeta primers that the PCR ran. Only in-frame clones appear in the TCRdb table, and some are missing; sequencing was by immunoSEQ multiplex PCR. The sample holds fewer than 150,000 clones, around 75% seen once. The CDR3 length is 15 residues. Looked up from germline, CDR1 is SNHLY and CDR2 is FYNNEI. With V trimmed by 5 bases and J by 1 base, 4 bases remained unmatched. This TCR was recovered from a man in his thirties or forties in good health and CMV-seronegative. Sequences were obtained from PBMCs. The chain recombines TRBV2 with TRBJ2-3; 9 nucleotides match TRBD1. CDR3 loop: CASSRGQGGTDTQYF. CDR3 in DNA: TGTGCCAGCAGTCGGGGACAGGGAGGCACAGATACGCAGTATTTT. Full variable domain (remainder filled in from reference TRBV2 and TRBJ2-3): EPEVTQTPSHQVTQMGQEVILRCVPISNHLYFYWYRQILGQKVEFLVSFYNNEISEKSEIFDDQFSVERPDGSNFTLKIRSTKLEDSAMYFCASSRGQGGTDTQYFGPGTRLTVL.